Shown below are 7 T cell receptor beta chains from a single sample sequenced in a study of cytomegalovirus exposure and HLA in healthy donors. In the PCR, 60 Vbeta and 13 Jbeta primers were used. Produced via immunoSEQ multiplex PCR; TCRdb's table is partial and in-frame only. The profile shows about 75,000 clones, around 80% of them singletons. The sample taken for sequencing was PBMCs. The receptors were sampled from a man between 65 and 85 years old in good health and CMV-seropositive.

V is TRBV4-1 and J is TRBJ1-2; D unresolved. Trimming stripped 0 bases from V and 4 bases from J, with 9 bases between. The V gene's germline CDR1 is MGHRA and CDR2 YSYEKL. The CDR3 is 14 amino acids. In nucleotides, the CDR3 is TGCGCCAGCAGCCAAGACGAACAGTCCTATGGCTACACCTTC. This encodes CASSQDEQSYGYTF.

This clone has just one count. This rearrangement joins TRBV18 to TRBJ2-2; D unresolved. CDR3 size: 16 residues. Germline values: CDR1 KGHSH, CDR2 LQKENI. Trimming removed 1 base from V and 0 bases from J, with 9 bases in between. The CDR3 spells CASSPRVGANTGELFF. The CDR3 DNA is TGTGCCAGCTCACCACGGGTGGGCGCGAACACCGGGGAGCTGTTTTTT.

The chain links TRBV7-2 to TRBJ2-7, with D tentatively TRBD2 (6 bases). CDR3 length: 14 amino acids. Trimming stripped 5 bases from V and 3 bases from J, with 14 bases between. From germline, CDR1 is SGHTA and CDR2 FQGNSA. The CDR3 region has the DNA TGTGCCAGCAGCCGGGACTCTTTAAGCTACGAGCAGTACTTC. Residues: CASSRDSLSYEQYF.

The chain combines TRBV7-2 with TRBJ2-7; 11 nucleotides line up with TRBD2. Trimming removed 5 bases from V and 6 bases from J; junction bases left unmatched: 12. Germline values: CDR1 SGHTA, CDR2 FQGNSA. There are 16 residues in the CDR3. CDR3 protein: CASSPSVSLAGGEQYF. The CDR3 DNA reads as TGTGCCAGCAGCCCCTCGGTTAGTCTAGCGGGAGGCGAGCAGTACTTC.

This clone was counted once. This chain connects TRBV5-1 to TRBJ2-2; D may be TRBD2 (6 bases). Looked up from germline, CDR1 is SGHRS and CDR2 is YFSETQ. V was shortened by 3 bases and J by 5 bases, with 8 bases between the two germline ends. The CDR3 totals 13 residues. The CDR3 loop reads CASSWDLTGELFF. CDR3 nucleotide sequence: TGCGCCAGCAGCTGGGACTTAACCGGGGAGCTGTTTTTT. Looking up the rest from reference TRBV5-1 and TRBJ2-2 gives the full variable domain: KAGVTQTPRYLIKTRGQQVTLSCSPISGHRSVSWYQQTPGQGLQFLFEYFSETQRNKGNFPGRFSGRQFSNSRSEMNVSTLELGDSALYLCASSWDLTGELFFGEGSRLTVL.

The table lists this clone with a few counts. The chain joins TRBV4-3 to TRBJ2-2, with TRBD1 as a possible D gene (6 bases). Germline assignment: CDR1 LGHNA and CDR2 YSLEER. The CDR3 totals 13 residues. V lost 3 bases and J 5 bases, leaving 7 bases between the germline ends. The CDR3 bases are TGCGCCAGCAGCCAGGACAGAACCGGGGAGCTGTTTTTT. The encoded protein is CASSQDRTGELFF.

The CDR3 DNA is TGTGCCAGCAGGATGCATTGGGGGGATAGCAATCAGCCCCAGCATTTT. Protein: CASRMHWGDSNQPQHF. V usage is TRBV7-2 and J usage is TRBJ1-5; perhaps TRBD1 as D (5 bases). The CDR3 spans 16 residues. Germline loops: CDR1 SGHTA, CDR2 FQGNSA. V lost 6 bases to trimming and J lost 0 bases, with 15 bases between them.